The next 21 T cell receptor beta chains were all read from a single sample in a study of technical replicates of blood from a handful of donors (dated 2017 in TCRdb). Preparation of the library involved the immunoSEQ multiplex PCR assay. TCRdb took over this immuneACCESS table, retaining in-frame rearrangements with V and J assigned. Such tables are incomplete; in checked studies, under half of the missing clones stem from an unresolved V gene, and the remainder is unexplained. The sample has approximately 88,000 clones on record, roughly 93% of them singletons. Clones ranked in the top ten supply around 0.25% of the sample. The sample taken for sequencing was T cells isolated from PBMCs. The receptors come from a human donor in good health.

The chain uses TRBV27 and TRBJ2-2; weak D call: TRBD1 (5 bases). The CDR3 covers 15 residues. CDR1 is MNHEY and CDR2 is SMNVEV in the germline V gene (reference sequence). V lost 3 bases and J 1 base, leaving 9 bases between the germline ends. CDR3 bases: TGTGCCAGCAGTTTCCGAAGGGGGAACACCGGGGAGCTGTTTTTT. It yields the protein CASSFRRGNTGELFF.

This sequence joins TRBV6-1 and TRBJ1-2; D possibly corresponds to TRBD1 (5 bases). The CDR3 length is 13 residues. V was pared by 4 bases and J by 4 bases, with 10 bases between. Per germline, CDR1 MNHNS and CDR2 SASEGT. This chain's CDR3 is CASSAGGSYGYTF. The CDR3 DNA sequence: TGTGCCAGCAGTGCGGGGGGGAGCTATGGCTACACCTTC.

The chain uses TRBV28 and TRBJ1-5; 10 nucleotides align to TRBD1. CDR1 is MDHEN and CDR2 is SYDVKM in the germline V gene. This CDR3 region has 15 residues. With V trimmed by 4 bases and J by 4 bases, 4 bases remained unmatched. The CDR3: CASSSPGQGNQPQHF. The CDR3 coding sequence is TGTGCCAGCAGTTCACCGGGACAGGGGAATCAGCCCCAGCATTTT.

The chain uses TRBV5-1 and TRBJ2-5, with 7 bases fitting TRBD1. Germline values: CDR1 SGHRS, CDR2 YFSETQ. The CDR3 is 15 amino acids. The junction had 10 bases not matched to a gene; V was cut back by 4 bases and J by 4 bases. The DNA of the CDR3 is TGCGCCAGCAGCCCCGAACAGGGGACCCGAGAGACCCAGTACTTC. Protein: CASSPEQGTRETQYF. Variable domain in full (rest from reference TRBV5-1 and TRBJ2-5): KAGVTQTPRYLIKTRGQQVTLSCSPISGHRSVSWYQQTPGQGLQFLFEYFSETQRNKGNFPGRFSGRQFSNSRSEMNVSTLELGDSALYLCASSPEQGTRETQYFGPGTRLLVL.

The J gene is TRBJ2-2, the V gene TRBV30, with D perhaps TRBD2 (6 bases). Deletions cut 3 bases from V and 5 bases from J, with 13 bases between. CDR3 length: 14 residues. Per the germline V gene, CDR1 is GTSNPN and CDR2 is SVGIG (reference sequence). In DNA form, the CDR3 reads TGTGCCTGGAGAGGAGGGGCCCAGACCGGGGAGCTGTTTTTT. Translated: CAWRGGAQTGELFF.

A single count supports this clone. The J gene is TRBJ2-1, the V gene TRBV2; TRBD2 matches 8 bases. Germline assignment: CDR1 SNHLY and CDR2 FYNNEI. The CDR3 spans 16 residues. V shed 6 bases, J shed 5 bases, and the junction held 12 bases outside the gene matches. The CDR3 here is CASRPLGLATNNEQFF. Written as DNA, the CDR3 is TGTGCCAGCAGGCCACTAGGACTAGCAACCAACAATGAGCAGTTCTTC.

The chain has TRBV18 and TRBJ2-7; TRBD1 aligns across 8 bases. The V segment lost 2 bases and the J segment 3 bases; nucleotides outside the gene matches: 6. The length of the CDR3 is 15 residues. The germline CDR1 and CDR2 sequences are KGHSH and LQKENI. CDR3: CASSPGTGGDYEQYF. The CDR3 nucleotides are TGTGCCAGCTCACCAGGGACAGGAGGGGACTACGAGCAGTACTTC.

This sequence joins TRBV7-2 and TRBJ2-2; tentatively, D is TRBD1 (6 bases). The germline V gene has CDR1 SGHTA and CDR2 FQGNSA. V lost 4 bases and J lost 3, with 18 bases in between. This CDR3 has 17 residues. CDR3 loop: CASSSRDTLTYTGELFF. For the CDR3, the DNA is TGTGCCAGCAGCTCCCGGGACACTCTAACGTACACCGGGGAGCTGTTTTTT. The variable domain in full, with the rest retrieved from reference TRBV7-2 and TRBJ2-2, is GAGVSQSPSNKVTEKGKDVELRCDPISGHTALYWYRQSLGQGLEFLIYFQGNSAPDKSGLPSDRFSAERTGGSVSTLTIQRTQQEDSAVYLCASSSRDTLTYTGELFFGEGSRLTVL.

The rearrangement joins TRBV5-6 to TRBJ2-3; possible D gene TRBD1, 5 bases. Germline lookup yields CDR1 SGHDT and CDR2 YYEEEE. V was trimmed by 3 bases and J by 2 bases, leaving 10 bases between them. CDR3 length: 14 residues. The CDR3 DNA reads TGTGCCAGCAGCTCCAGGGTGCCCACAGATACGCAGTATTTT. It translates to CASSSRVPTDTQYF.

DNA of the CDR3: TGCAGCACCCAGACAGGGGCTAGTGAAAAACTGTTTTTT. As protein: CSTQTGASEKLFF. This chain uses TRBV29-1 with TRBJ1-4; 8 nucleotides line up with TRBD1. The J segment lost 7 bases and the V segment lost 8 bases, leaving 9 bases of the junction unmatched. Germline values: CDR1 SQVTM, CDR2 ANQGSEA. The length of the CDR3 is 13 residues.

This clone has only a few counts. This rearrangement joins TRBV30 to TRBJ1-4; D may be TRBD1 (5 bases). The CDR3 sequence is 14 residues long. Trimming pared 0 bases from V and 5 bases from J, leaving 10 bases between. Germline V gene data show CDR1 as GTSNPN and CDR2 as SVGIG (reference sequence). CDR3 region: CAWSVGRANEKLFF. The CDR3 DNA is TGTGCCTGGAGTGTGGGCAGGGCAAATGAAAAACTGTTTTTT.

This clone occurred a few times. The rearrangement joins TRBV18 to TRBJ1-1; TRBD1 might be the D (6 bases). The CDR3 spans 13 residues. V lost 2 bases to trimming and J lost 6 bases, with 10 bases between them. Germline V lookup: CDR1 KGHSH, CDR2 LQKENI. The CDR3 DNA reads TGTGCCAGCTCACCAGTCAGGGGAGCTGAAGCTTTCTTT. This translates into CASSPVRGAEAFF.

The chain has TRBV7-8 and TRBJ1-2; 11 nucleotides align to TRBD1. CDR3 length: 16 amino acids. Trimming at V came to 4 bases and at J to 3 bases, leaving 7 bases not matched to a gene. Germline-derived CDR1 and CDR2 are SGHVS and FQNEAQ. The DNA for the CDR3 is TGTGCCAGCAGCTCCGGGCCGGGACAGGGGGACTATGGCTACACCTTC. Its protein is CASSSGPGQGDYGYTF.

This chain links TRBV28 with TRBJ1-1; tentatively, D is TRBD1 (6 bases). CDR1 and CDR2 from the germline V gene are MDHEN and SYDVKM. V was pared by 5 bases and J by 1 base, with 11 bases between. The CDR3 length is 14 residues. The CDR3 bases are TGTGCCAGCAGTGTCGGGACACGGAACACTGAAGCTTTCTTT. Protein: CASSVGTRNTEAFF.

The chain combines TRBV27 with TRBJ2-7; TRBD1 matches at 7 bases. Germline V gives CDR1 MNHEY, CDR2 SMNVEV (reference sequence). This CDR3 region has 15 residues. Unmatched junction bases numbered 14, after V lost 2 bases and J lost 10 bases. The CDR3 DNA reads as TGTGCCAGCAGTTTACAAGGGGGCGCTTTCGTCGCTCAGTACTTC. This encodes CASSLQGGAFVAQYF.

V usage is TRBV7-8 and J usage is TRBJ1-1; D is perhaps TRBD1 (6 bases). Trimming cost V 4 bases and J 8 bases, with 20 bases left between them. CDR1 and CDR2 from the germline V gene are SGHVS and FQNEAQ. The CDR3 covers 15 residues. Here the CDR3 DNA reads TGTGCCAGCAGCTCAATGGTCCAGGGGTGGGGGGAAGCTTTCTTT. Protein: CASSSMVQGWGEAFF.

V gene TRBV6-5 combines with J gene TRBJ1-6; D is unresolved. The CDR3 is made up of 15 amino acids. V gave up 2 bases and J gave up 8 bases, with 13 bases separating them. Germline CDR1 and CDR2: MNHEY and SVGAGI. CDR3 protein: CASSYLLTAYSPLHF. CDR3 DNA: TGTGCCAGCAGTTACCTCCTCACAGCTTATTCACCCCTCCACTTT.

The CDR3 is CASSVAERGNTGELFF. The CDR3, as DNA: TGTGCCAGCAGCGTAGCGGAGCGGGGGAACACCGGGGAGCTGTTTTTT. The chain employs TRBV9 and TRBJ2-2, with TRBD2 matching 7 bases. The CDR3 is made up of 16 amino acids. V shed 0 bases and J 1 base; nucleotides not matched to a gene: 3. The V gene's germline CDR1 is SGDLS and CDR2 YYNGEE.

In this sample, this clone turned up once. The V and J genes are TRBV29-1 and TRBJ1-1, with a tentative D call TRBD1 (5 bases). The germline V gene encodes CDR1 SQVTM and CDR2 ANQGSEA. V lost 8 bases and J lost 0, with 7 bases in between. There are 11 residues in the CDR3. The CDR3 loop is CSLRVNTEAFF. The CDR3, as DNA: TGCAGCCTCAGGGTGAACACTGAAGCTTTCTTT.

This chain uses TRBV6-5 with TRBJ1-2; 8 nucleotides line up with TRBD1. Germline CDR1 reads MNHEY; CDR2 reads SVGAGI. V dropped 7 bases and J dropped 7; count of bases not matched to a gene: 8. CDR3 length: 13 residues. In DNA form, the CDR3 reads TGTGCCAGCACCTTGAGACAGGGGAGTGGCTACACCTTC. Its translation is CASTLRQGSGYTF.

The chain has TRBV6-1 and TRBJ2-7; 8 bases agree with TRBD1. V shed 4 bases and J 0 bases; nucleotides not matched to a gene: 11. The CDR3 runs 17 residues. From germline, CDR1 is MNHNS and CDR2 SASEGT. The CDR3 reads CASSVKLPGQASYEQYF. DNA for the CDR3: TGTGCCAGCAGTGTCAAGCTCCCGGGACAGGCCTCCTACGAGCAGTACTTC.